These T cell receptor beta chains were read from a single sample in a study of CXCR3-negative and CXCR3-positive naive CD8 T cells. TCRdb reanalyzed the 5' RACE reads and collapses them to one entry per CDR3 protein, without DNA. The listing contains over 55,000 distinct CDR3 sequences. The material sequenced was naive CXCR3+ CD8+ T cells from blood. These receptors were obtained from a human donor in good health. Some clones in this sample may be carry-over from other donors' samples. Each CDR3 is given with its conserved first and last residue.

CDR3: CASSHVGLAQETQYF
V: TRBV4-3
J: TRBJ2-5

CDR3: CASSPVGGYEQYF
V: TRBV18
J: TRBJ2-7

CDR3: CASSQVRTAPDEAFF
V: TRBV4-3
J: TRBJ1-1

CDR3: CASSGGQKEVAQYF
V: TRBV27
J: TRBJ2-3

CDR3: CASSLTSGRFSYNEQFF
V: TRBV11-2
J: TRBJ2-1

CDR3: CSARDITGVSYNEQFF
V: TRBV20-1
J: TRBJ2-1

CDR3: CASSIVALSEQFF
V: TRBV19
J: TRBJ2-1

CDR3: CASSSILGTGDSNEQFF
V: TRBV7-3
J: TRBJ2-1

CDR3: CASSLGTEYKNIQYF
V: TRBV27
J: TRBJ2-4

CDR3: CASSFGTLHGQYF
V: TRBV13
J: TRBJ2-7

CDR3: CASSYRDSNSPLHF
V: TRBV19
J: TRBJ1-6

CDR3: CASSSVTRYNEQFF
V: TRBV7-9
J: TRBJ2-1

CDR3: CSVEPGGAGYEQYF
V: TRBV29-1
J: TRBJ2-7

CDR3: CASSRTGYADTQYF
V: TRBV7-9
J: TRBJ2-3